This record covers a single TCR beta chain. Per the original methods: For nucleated cells, counts were estimated from reference gene primer amplification. The method was immunoSEQ multiplex PCR; TCRdb's version includes in-frame clones alone and lacks a portion of them. That table gives V, J and clone size, and the DNA gave D and trimming. This table has some 59,000 clones, approximately 91% appearing once. The data stem from a study of blood T cell repertoires in COVID-19. In the study overall: T cells, B-cell-depleted T cells, or PBMCs supplied cDNA or gDNA.

The CDR3 covers 13 residues. Germline values: CDR1 LNHDA, CDR2 SQIVND (reference sequence). The germline V and J ends were trimmed by 5 bases and 0 bases, with 5 bases remaining between them. The sequenced material came from peripheral blood. This chain uses TRBV19 with TRBJ2-1; D gene ambiguous. The receptor's source is a man aged 45-65 years with acute or convalescent COVID-19. DNA for the CDR3: TGTGCCAGTAGTCCGGGCTCCTACAATGAGCAGTTCTTC. Its translation is CASSPGSYNEQFF.